What follows are 12 T cell receptor beta chains derived from one specimen sequenced in a study of Ad26.COV2.S vaccination and SARS-CoV-2 variants. Sample treatment: around 19 received Ad26.COV2.S at low or high dose, single or two shots; 5 received placebo; per-sample allocation not given. Vaccine and placebo recipients were sampled on day 63 after the first injection. Some clones are missing from TCRdb's copy, which holds only in-frame ones; the method was immunoSEQ multiplex PCR. The sample has fewer than 500,000 clones; 89% are singletons. The sequenced sample was peripheral blood, obtained in a trial of Ad26.COV2.S vaccine versus placebo. The receptors here all came from a person aged 18-65 years who received the Ad26.COV2.S COVID-19 vaccine or a placebo.

V usage is TRBV18 and J usage is TRBJ2-3; 13 positions match TRBD2. CDR1 is KGHSH, CDR2 LQKENI, per germline. Trimming cost V 5 bases and J 2 bases; bases outside gene matches: 13. The CDR3 covers 19 residues. CDR3 protein: CASSSLQMTSGGTTDTQYF. CDR3 DNA sequence: TGTGCCAGCTCATCCCTGCAAATGACTAGCGGGGGGACCACAGATACGCAGTATTTT.

The V gene is TRBV7-6, the J gene TRBJ1-1, with D unclear. V gave up 0 bases and J gave up 4 bases, with 9 bases separating them. The length of the CDR3 is 14 residues. Germline V gene sequence: CDR1 SGHVS, CDR2 FNYEAQ. CDR3 region: CASSLAVWSTEAFF. The CDR3, as DNA: TGTGCCAGCAGCTTAGCCGTGTGGAGCACTGAAGCTTTCTTT.

The chain joins TRBV6-4 to TRBJ2-7, with D perhaps matching TRBD1 (6 bases). Germline CDR1 MRHNA, CDR2 SNTAGT. The CDR3 length is 15 residues. V lost 0 bases and J 6 bases, leaving 15 bases between the germline ends. The CDR3 here is CASSDSSRGKVEQYV. CDR3 DNA: TGTGCCAGCAGTGACTCGAGCAGGGGAAAAGTCGAGCAGTACGTC.

V usage is TRBV19 and J usage is TRBJ2-3, with TRBD2 matching 14 bases. CDR3 length equals 16 residues. V trimming: 3 bases; J trimming: 5 bases; junction bases outside the gene matches: 4. The V gene's germline CDR1 is LNHDA and CDR2 SQIVND (reference sequence). In DNA form, the CDR3 reads TGTGCCAGTAGTATCGGACTAGCGGGAGGAGGAGATACGCAGTATTTT. Translation gives CASSIGLAGGGDTQYF.

The chain joins TRBV15 to TRBJ2-1; D unclear. The germline V gene has CDR1 LNHNV and CDR2 YYDKDF (reference sequence). The length of the CDR3 is 14 residues. V was shortened by 4 bases and J by 8 bases, with 15 bases between the two germline ends. DNA of the CDR3: TGTGCCACCAGCACCATTGAAGGATTACATGAGCAGTTCTTC. Translating gives CATSTIEGLHEQFF.

The rearrangement joins TRBV5-4 to TRBJ1-2; perhaps TRBD1 as D (5 bases). Germline V gene sequence: CDR1 SGHNT, CDR2 YYREEE (reference sequence). Deletions cut 4 bases from V and 4 bases from J, with 23 bases between. CDR3 length: 17 residues. The CDR3 DNA reads as TGTGCCAGCAGCCCTCTCACCCTACAGGAGGGCCTCTATGGCTACACCTTC. Amino acid sequence: CASSPLTLQEGLYGYTF.

This chain uses TRBV4-3 with TRBJ2-3; 7 bases fit TRBD1. This CDR3 has 12 amino acids. Germline V CDR1 and CDR2: LGHNA, YSLEER. Unmatched junction bases numbered 2, after V lost 6 bases and J lost 5 bases. Written as DNA, the CDR3 is TGCGCCAGCAGTTGGACAGGAGATACGCAGTATTTT. This sequence encodes CASSWTGDTQYF.

The V call is TRBV5-8, the J call TRBJ1-5; no clear D. V lost 5 bases and J 8 bases, leaving 11 bases between the germline ends. Germline V gene data show CDR1 as SGHTS and CDR2 as YDEGEE. This CDR3 has 12 amino acids. DNA for the CDR3: TGTGCCAGCAGATTTGGCGCGGAGCCCCAGCATTTT. The encoded protein is CASRFGAEPQHF.

CDR3 loop: CASLRRDANTEAFF. The CDR3 nucleotides are TGTGCCAGCCTCCGTCGGGACGCGAACACTGAAGCTTTCTTT. This chain connects TRBV19 to TRBJ1-1, with a weak D call TRBD1 (5 bases). V was pared by 9 bases and J by 1 base, with 15 bases between. In germline, CDR1 is LNHDA, CDR2 SQIVND (reference sequence). This CDR3 is 14 amino acids long.

This clone was recorded once. J is TRBJ2-7 and V is TRBV6-1; D is possibly TRBD2 (5 bases). Trimming shortened V by 0 bases and J by 0 bases, and 18 bases separated the two germline ends. The V gene's germline CDR1 is MNHNS and CDR2 SASEGT. CDR3 length: 18 residues. The CDR3 here is CASSEAEGALVSSYEQYV. In nucleotides, the CDR3 is TGTGCCAGCAGTGAAGCTGAGGGAGCCTTAGTAAGCTCCTACGAGCAGTACGTC.

The V and J genes are TRBV7-2 and TRBJ2-5, with D unclear. Trimming removed 3 bases from V and 5 bases from J, with 13 bases in between. This CDR3 region has 14 residues. Germline V gives CDR1 SGHTA, CDR2 FQGNSA. The DNA for the CDR3 is TGTGCCAGCAGCTTCGGCCCCTCTAAGGAGACCCAGTACTTC. Residues: CASSFGPSKETQYF.

The CDR3 spells CSVGSSYNYGYTF. The CDR3 coding sequence is TGCAGCGTTGGGTCCAGTTATAACTATGGCTACACCTTC. The chain couples TRBV29-1 to TRBJ1-2, with no clear D. V lost 4 bases and J 1 base, leaving 10 bases between the germline ends. Germline V gene lookup returns CDR1 SQVTM and CDR2 ANQGSEA. This CDR3 region has 13 residues.